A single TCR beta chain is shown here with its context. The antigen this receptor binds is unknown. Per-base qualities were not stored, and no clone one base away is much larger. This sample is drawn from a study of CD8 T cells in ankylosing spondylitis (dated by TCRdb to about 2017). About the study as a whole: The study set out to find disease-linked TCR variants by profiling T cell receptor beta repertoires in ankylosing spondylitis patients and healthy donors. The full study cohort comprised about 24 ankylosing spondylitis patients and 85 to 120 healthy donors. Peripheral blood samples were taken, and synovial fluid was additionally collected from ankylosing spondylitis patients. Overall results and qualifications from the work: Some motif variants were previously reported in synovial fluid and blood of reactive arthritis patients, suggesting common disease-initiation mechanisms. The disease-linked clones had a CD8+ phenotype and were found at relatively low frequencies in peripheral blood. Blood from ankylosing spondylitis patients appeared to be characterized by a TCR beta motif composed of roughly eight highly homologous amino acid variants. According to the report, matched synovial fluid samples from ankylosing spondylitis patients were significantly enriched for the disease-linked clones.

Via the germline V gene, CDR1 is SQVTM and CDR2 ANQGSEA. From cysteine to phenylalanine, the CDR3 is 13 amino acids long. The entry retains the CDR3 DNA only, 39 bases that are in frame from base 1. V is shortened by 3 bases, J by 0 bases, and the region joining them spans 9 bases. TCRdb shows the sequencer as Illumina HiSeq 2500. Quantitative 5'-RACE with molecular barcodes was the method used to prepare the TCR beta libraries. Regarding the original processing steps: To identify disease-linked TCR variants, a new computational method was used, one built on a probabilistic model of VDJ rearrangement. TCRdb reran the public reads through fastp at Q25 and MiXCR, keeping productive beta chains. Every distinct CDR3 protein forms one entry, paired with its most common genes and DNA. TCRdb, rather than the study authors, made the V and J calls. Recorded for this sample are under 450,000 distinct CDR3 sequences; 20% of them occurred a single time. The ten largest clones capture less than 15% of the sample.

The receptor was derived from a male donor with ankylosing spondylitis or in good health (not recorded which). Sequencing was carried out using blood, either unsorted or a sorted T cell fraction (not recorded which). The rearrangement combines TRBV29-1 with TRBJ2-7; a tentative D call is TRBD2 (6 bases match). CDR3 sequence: CSVDVSGSYEQYF. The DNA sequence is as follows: TGCAGCGTTGATGTTAGCGGCTCCTACGAGCAGTACTTC.